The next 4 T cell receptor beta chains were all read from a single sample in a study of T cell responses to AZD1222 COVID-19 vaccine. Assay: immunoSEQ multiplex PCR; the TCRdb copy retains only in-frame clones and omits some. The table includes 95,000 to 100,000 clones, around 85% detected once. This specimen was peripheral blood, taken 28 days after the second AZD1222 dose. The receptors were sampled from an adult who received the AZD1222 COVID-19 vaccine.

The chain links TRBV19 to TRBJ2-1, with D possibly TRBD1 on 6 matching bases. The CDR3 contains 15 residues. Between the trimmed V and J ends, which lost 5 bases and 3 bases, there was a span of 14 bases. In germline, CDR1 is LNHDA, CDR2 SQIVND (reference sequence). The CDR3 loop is CASSFLDRSYNEQFF. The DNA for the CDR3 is TGTGCCAGTAGTTTCCTAGACAGGAGCTACAATGAGCAGTTCTTC.

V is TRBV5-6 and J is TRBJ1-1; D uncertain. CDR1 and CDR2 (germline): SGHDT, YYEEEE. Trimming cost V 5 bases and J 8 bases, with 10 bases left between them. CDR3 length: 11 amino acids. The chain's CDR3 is CASRGWQEAFF. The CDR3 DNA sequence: TGTGCCAGCAGGGGCTGGCAGGAAGCTTTCTTT.

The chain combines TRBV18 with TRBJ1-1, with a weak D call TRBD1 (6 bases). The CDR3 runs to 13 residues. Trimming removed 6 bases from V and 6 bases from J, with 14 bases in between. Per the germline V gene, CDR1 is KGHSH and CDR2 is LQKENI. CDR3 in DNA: TGTGCCAGCTCCGACCGACAGGTCGCTGAAGCTTTCTTT. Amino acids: CASSDRQVAEAFF.

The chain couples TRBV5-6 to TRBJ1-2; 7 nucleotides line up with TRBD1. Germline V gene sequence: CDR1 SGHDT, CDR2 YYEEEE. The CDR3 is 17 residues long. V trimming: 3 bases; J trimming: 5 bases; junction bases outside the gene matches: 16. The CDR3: CASSSSSLGGRWYGYTF. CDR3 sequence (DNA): TGTGCCAGCAGCTCCTCTTCTTTAGGGGGCCGGTGGTATGGCTACACCTTC.